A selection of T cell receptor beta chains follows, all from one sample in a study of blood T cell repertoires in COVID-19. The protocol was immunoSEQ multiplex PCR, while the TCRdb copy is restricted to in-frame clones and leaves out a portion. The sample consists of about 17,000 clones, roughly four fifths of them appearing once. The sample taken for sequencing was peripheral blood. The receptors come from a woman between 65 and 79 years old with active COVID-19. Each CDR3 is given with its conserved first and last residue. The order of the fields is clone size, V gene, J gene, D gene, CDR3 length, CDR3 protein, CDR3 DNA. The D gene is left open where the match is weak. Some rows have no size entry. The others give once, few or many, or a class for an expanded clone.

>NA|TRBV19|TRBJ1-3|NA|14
CASKVGGAGNTIYF
TGTGCCAGTAAGGTCGGCGGCGCCGGAAACACCATATATTTT
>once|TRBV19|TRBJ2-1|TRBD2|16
CASSIQTSGSYNEQFF
TGTGCCAGTAGTATACAGACTAGCGGGTCCTACAATGAGCAGTTCTTC
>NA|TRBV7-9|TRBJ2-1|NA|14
CASSLGQGFDEQFF
TGTGCCAGCAGCTTGGGTCAGGGATTCGATGAGCAGTTCTTC
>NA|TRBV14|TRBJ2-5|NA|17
CASSQEKTSRIQETQYF
TGTGCCAGCAGCCAAGAAAAGACTTCCCGGATTCAAGAGACCCAGTACTTC
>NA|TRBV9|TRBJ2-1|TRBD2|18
CASSVEGTGTSAYNEQFF
TGTGCCAGCAGCGTAGAGGGGACCGGGACTAGCGCATACAATGAGCAGTTCTTC
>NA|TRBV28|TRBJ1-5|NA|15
CASSLSRGSNQPQHF
TGTGCCAGCAGTTTATCCAGGGGCAGCAATCAGCCCCAGCATTTT
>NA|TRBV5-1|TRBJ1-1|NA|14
CASSYPQVNTEAFF
TGCGCCAGCAGCTACCCTCAGGTGAACACTGAAGCTTTCTTT
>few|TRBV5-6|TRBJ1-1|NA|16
CASSGIFGHLNTEAFF
TGTGCCAGCAGCGGGATCTTCGGACACCTTAACACTGAAGCTTTCTTT
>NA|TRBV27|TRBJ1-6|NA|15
CASSFRVAYNSPLHF
TGTGCCAGCAGTTTTCGGGTGGCCTATAATTCACCCCTCCACTTT
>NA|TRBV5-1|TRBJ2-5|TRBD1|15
CASSLGTGDQETQYF
TGCGCCAGCAGCTTAGGGACAGGGGACCAAGAGACCCAGTACTTC
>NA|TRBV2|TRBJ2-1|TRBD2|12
CASNPAGNEQFF
TGTGCCAGCAACCCAGCGGGGAATGAGCAGTTCTTC